This record concerns one T cell receptor beta chain sequence. The sample comes from a study of blood T cell repertoires in COVID-19. As for the study in general: COVID-19 samples, acute and convalescent, were from the United States, Italy and Spain. Sources were T cells, B-cell-depleted T cells, or PBMCs; the material itself was cDNA or gDNA.

The data were produced by immunoSEQ multiplex PCR, yet TCRdb's version contains in-frame clones alone and is incomplete. The sample consists of 250,000 or so clones, 88% of them appearing once. Input material: PBMCs or T cells enriched from blood (not recorded which). The receptor was derived from a woman in her thirties who had been exposed to COVID-19.

The CDR3 DNA is TGTGCCTGGAGACCCCTTAGCGGGAGCCCCCATGAGCAGTTCTTC. This encodes CAWRPLSGSPHEQFF. V gene TRBV30 combines with J gene TRBJ2-1; 9 bases match TRBD2. J lost 8 bases, V lost 3 bases, and 11 bases had no gene match. The germline V gene has CDR1 GTSNPN and CDR2 SVGIG (reference sequence). The CDR3 spans 15 residues.